These 20 T cell receptor beta chains were sequenced from one sample in a study of cytomegalovirus exposure and HLA in healthy donors. Amplification used 60 Vbeta primers and 13 Jbeta primers. Data came from immunoSEQ multiplex PCR; TCRdb stores just in-frame clones and leaves some out. The top ten hold less than 8.5% of the sample, which has 150,000 to 200,000 clones, 65% to 85% seen once. The sample taken for sequencing was PBMCs. The receptor set was obtained from a man in his forties or fifties in good health and CMV-seropositive.

The chain couples TRBV30 to TRBJ1-1; perhaps TRBD1 as D (6 bases). CDR1 GTSNPN and CDR2 SVGIG come from the germline V gene (reference sequence). This CDR3 has 13 amino acids. Trimming took off 1 base at V and 1 base at J, with 7 bases between the two ends. CDR3 DNA sequence: TGTGCCTGGAGTGCCAGGGGGAACACTGAAGCTTTCTTT. Residues: CAWSARGNTEAFF.

V usage is TRBV5-6 and J usage is TRBJ2-7, with 9 bases that match TRBD1. The ends lost 5 bases at V and 0 bases at J; junction bases unmatched: 9. The CDR3 consists of 16 residues. The germline CDR1 and CDR2 sequences are SGHDT and YYEEEE. CDR3 protein: CASRSSGQGISYEQYF. The CDR3, as DNA: TGTGCCAGCAGGTCTTCGGGACAGGGCATCTCCTACGAGCAGTACTTC.

Only one count was recorded for this clone. The J gene is TRBJ2-7, the V gene TRBV7-6, with 7 bases fitting TRBD2. This CDR3 comprises 14 residues. Per the germline V gene, CDR1 is SGHVS and CDR2 is FNYEAQ. V shed 5 bases, J shed 2 bases, and the junction held 6 bases outside the gene matches. CDR3 sequence reads: CASSPVAGAYEQYF. In DNA, the CDR3 is TGTGCCAGCAGCCCTGTCGCGGGAGCCTACGAGCAGTACTTC. The entire variable domain, with the rest obtained from reference TRBV7-6 and TRBJ2-7, is as follows: GAGVSQSPRYKVTKRGQDVALRCDPISGHVSLYWYRQALGQGPEFLTYFNYEAQQDKSGLPNDRFSAERPEGSISTLTIQRTEQRDSAMYRCASSPVAGAYEQYFGPGTRLTVT.

The chain uses TRBV11-2 and TRBJ2-5; 15 bases are a match to TRBD2. Germline CDR1 and CDR2: SGHAT and FQNNGV. This CDR3 is built from 16 residues. V shed 4 bases and J 2 bases; nucleotides not matched to a gene: 2. The CDR3 DNA follows: TGTGCCAGCAGCTCAGGACTAGCGGGGGGGCAAGAGACCCAGTACTTC. The encoded protein is CASSSGLAGGQETQYF.

The gene calls are TRBV27 and TRBJ2-7, with 9 positions matching TRBD1. V lost 4 bases, J lost 5 bases, and 9 bases stayed unmatched. Germline assignment: CDR1 MNHEY and CDR2 SMNVEV (reference sequence). The CDR3 extends over 15 amino acids. CDR3 coding DNA: TGTGCCAGCAGTTGGGGGACAGGGAAAACCAACGAGCAGTACTTC. It is translated as CASSWGTGKTNEQYF.

V and J are TRBV16 and TRBJ2-2; TRBD1 might be the D (5 bases). With 0 bases removed from V and 0 bases from J, the gap between germline ends came to 8 bases. The CDR3 is 16 residues long. CDR1 KGHSY and CDR2 FQNENV come from the germline V gene. The CDR3 here is CASSQSGQPNTGELFF. In DNA, the CDR3 is TGTGCCAGCAGCCAATCGGGGCAGCCGAACACCGGGGAGCTGTTTTTT.

On this clone itself: The junction departs from germline at one end; a sequencing error may be responsible. The chain is built from TRBV7-9 and TRBJ2-7; the D gene is possibly TRBD1 (5 bases). The CDR3 extends over 13 amino acids. Germline loops: CDR1 SEHNR, CDR2 FQNEAQ (reference sequence). CDR3 amino acids: CSSSSSDSYEQYF. The CDR3 nucleotides read TGTTCCAGCAGCTCATCCGACAGCTACGAGCAGTACTTC.

The chain is built from TRBV7-2 and TRBJ1-1; D not resolved. The ends were cut back, 2 bases at V and 2 bases at J, with 6 bases in the middle. CDR1 SGHTA and CDR2 FQGNSA come from the germline V gene. The CDR3 is 13 amino acids. This CDR3 reads CASSLSQNTEAFF. The CDR3 DNA follows: TGTGCCAGCAGCTTATCCCAAAACACTGAAGCTTTCTTT. Full variable domain (rest looked up from reference TRBV7-2 and TRBJ1-1): GAGVSQSPSNKVTEKGKDVELRCDPISGHTALYWYRQSLGQGLEFLIYFQGNSAPDKSGLPSDRFSAERTGGSVSTLTIQRTQQEDSAVYLCASSLSQNTEAFFGQGTRLTVV.

The chain recombines TRBV5-5 with TRBJ1-1; 9 positions match TRBD1. The CDR3 is 15 residues long. The V gene's germline CDR1 is SGHKS and CDR2 YYEKEE (reference sequence). The junction had 6 bases not matched to a gene; V was cut back by 2 bases and J by 4 bases. The CDR3 DNA is TGTGCCAGCAGCTTTCAACAGACAGGGGGCACTGAAGCTTTCTTT. Translated, it gives CASSFQQTGGTEAFF.

The sample holds one count of this clone. The chain couples TRBV7-2 to TRBJ1-2, with a weak D call TRBD1 (5 bases). Trimming took off 2 bases at V and 8 bases at J, with 15 bases between the two ends. Germline V lookup: CDR1 SGHTA, CDR2 FQGNSA. The CDR3 has 14 amino acids. In DNA form, the CDR3 reads TGTGCCAGCAGCTTAATCGGGTCCCAGGGCGGCTACACCTTC. It translates to CASSLIGSQGGYTF. Full variable domain (outside the CDR3, taken from reference TRBV7-2 and TRBJ1-2): GAGVSQSPSNKVTEKGKDVELRCDPISGHTALYWYRQSLGQGLEFLIYFQGNSAPDKSGLPSDRFSAERTGGSVSTLTIQRTQQEDSAVYLCASSLIGSQGGYTFGSGTRLTVV.

The chain links TRBV5-1 to TRBJ2-3; 9 bases fit TRBD2. V lost 4 bases and J lost 1; bases outside the gene matches: 16. Germline assignment: CDR1 SGHRS and CDR2 YFSETQ. There are 19 residues in the CDR3. CDR3 DNA: TGCGCCAGCAGCCTGTACTACGGCGGGGGGGCCGGAGGCACAGATACGCAGTATTTT. Its translation is CASSLYYGGGAGGTDTQYF. Combining the CDR3 with reference TRBV5-1 and TRBJ2-3 gives the whole variable domain KAGVTQTPRYLIKTRGQQVTLSCSPISGHRSVSWYQQTPGQGLQFLFEYFSETQRNKGNFPGRFSGRQFSNSRSEMNVSTLELGDSALYLCASSLYYGGGAGGTDTQYFGPGTRLTVL.

The chain joins TRBV6-1 to TRBJ1-6; D call uncertain. Germline loops: CDR1 MNHNS, CDR2 SASEGT. Trimming pared 2 bases from V and 13 bases from J, leaving 21 bases between. This CDR3 is built from 16 residues. Here the CDR3 DNA reads TGTGCCAGCAGTGAACAGGCAGGAGGGTTTATAGACCCCCTCCACTTT. As protein: CASSEQAGGFIDPLHF.

The V and J genes are TRBV9 and TRBJ1-4; 7 nucleotides line up with TRBD1. Trimming took 0 bases from V and 12 from J; bases not matched to a gene: 8. The CDR3 consists of 14 residues. CDR1 and CDR2 (germline): SGDLS, YYNGEE. The CDR3 region is CASSVGGQTRELFF. CDR3 coding DNA: TGTGCCAGCAGCGTAGGGGGACAGACGCGTGAACTGTTTTTT.

The chain is built from TRBV9 and TRBJ2-7; weak D call: TRBD1 (6 bases). Trimming took 3 bases from V and 5 from J, leaving 18 bases between them. CDR1 is SGDLS, CDR2 YYNGEE, per germline. The CDR3 runs 15 residues. CDR3 loop: CASSGGTTLGDEQYF. CDR3 nucleotides: TGTGCCAGCAGCGGGGGGACAACCTTAGGGGACGAGCAGTACTTC.

The table lists this clone with many counts. The chain employs TRBV29-1 and TRBJ1-2; D is unclear. The CDR3 extends over 13 amino acids. V dropped 7 bases and J dropped 6 bases, with 18 bases sitting between them. The germline V gene encodes CDR1 SQVTM and CDR2 ANQGSEA. The CDR3 nucleotides are TGCAGCGCCGGTAGAGGAGGGAAGAATGGCTACACCTTC. Amino acids: CSAGRGGKNGYTF.

The genes are TRBV9 and TRBJ1-1, with a possible D match to TRBD1 (5 bases). Germline V gene lookup returns CDR1 SGDLS and CDR2 YYNGEE. This CDR3 is built from 15 residues. The germline V and J ends were trimmed by 3 bases and 5 bases, with 17 bases remaining between them. CDR3 sequence reads: CASSDDSALGTEAFF. In DNA form, the CDR3 reads TGTGCCAGCAGCGATGACAGTGCCCTTGGGACTGAAGCTTTCTTT.

This rearrangement joins TRBV6-5 to TRBJ2-1; possible D gene TRBD1, 5 bases. This CDR3 has 14 amino acids. From germline, CDR1 is MNHEY and CDR2 SVGAGI. With 2 bases removed from V and 4 bases from J, the gap between germline ends came to 9 bases. The CDR3 region has the DNA TGTGCCAGCAGTTACGGTAAGGGGTACAATGAGCAGTTCTTC. Its protein product is CASSYGKGYNEQFF.

The chain couples TRBV6-6 to TRBJ2-7; a weak D match, TRBD1 (6 bases). V dropped 1 base and J dropped 1 base, with 11 bases sitting between them. CDR1 is MNHNY, CDR2 SVGAGI, per germline (reference sequence). This CDR3 spans 15 amino acids. CDR3: CASSYLGARSYEQYF. The DNA for the CDR3 is TGTGCCAGCAGTTACTTGGGGGCTCGTTCCTACGAGCAGTACTTC.

There are a few counts of this clone. The chain links TRBV6-6 to TRBJ2-3, with a tentative D call TRBD2 (6 bases). This CDR3 is built from 13 residues. Looked up from germline, CDR1 is MNHNY and CDR2 is SVGAGI (reference sequence). V shed 5 bases and J shed 4 bases, with 10 bases lying between them. The CDR3 reads CASSGGWADTQYF. CDR3 in DNA: TGTGCCAGCAGTGGGGGGTGGGCAGATACGCAGTATTTT.

The rearrangement links TRBV11-2 to TRBJ2-1, with a weak D call TRBD2 (6 bases). The CDR3 has 14 amino acids. V dropped 5 bases and J dropped 7 bases, with 15 bases sitting between them. The germline V gene encodes CDR1 SGHAT and CDR2 FQNNGV. CDR3 bases: TGTGCCAGCAGCGCCCCCCGTGGGGGGAATGAGCAGTTCTTC. Translating it yields CASSAPRGGNEQFF. Based on the CDR3 plus reference TRBV11-2 and TRBJ2-1, the full variable domain is EAGVAQSPRYKIIEKRQSVAFWCNPISGHATLYWYQQILGQGPKLLIQFQNNGVVDDSQLPKDRFSAERLKGVDSTLKIQPAKLEDSAVYLCASSAPRGGNEQFFGPGTRLTVL.